These 11 T cell receptor beta chains came from one sample sequenced in a study of PD-1 blockade in classical Hodgkin lymphoma. Sequencing was performed with immunoSEQ multiplex PCR; in TCRdb, only in-frame clones are kept and a portion is missing. The sample shows 24,000 or so clones, about 90% of them seen only once. Stated time point: newly diagnosed, previously untreated cHL patient sample. Magnetic negative selection of thawed PBMCs was the method by which CD4+ T cells were purified. Source material: CD4+ T cells from blood. The receptors shown here come from a human donor with classical Hodgkin lymphoma.

V gene TRBV7-3 combines with J gene TRBJ2-7; D is unclear. Per germline, CDR1 SGHTA and CDR2 FQGTGA. Trimming pared 2 bases from V and 3 bases from J, leaving 8 bases between. The CDR3 is 13 amino acids. The CDR3 DNA is TGTGCCAGCAGCTTAGTCCCGGGCTACGAGCAGTACTTC. Its protein product is CASSLVPGYEQYF.

The chain carries TRBV2 and TRBJ2-1; D is ambiguous. The germline V and J ends were trimmed by 2 bases and 0 bases, with 8 bases remaining between them. The germline V gene has CDR1 SNHLY and CDR2 FYNNEI. This CDR3 is 15 amino acids long. In DNA, the CDR3 is TGTGCCAGCAGTGAAAGAGTCAGCTCCTACAATGAGCAGTTCTTC. It is translated as CASSERVSSYNEQFF.

The chain combines TRBV4-1 with TRBJ2-5; D uncertain. There are 14 residues in the CDR3. V was cut by 4 bases and J by 0 bases, with 9 bases left in between. From germline, CDR1 is MGHRA and CDR2 YSYEKL. The CDR3 DNA is TGCGCCAGCAGCCGAACAAGGTACCAAGAGACCCAGTACTTC. Translation gives CASSRTRYQETQYF.

The chain joins TRBV5-4 to TRBJ2-1; 10 bases line up with TRBD1. Germline V CDR1 and CDR2: SGHNT, YYREEE (reference sequence). With V trimmed by 4 bases and J by 6 bases, 10 bases remained unmatched. The CDR3 extends over 16 amino acids. The CDR3 region has the DNA TGTGCCAGCAGCCCAAACCCGGGACAGGGGTTCAATGAGCAGTTCTTC. It translates to CASSPNPGQGFNEQFF.

CDR3 protein: CASSQGPGLDGNTIYF. DNA for the CDR3: TGCGCCAGCAGCCAAGGGCCGGGCTTAGACGGAAACACCATATATTTT. The V gene is TRBV4-3, the J gene TRBJ1-3; D is ambiguous. Germline CDR1 LGHNA, CDR2 YSLEER. CDR3 length: 16 amino acids. V lost 1 base and J lost 4, with 14 bases in between.

This clone was seen once. The chain couples TRBV11-3 to TRBJ2-1; D perhaps matches TRBD2 (5 bases). The germline V and J ends were trimmed by 5 bases and 9 bases, with 26 bases remaining between them. The CDR3 totals 17 residues. Looked up from germline, CDR1 is SGHNT and CDR2 is YENEEA. The CDR3: CASSLLRSGITYGEQFF. In DNA form, the CDR3 reads TGTGCCAGCAGCCTCTTAAGGTCCGGGATAACATACGGTGAGCAGTTCTTC.

This clone was observed once. The rearrangement links TRBV5-1 to TRBJ2-1; no reliable D call. CDR3 length: 15 amino acids. V lost 1 base, J lost 0 bases, and 8 bases lay in between. Germline assignment: CDR1 SGHRS and CDR2 YFSETQ. CDR3 in DNA: TGCGCCAGCAGCTTGATGAGCAGCTCCTACAATGAGCAGTTCTTC. Translation gives CASSLMSSSYNEQFF.

This clone is medium-sized. V gene TRBV2 combines with J gene TRBJ1-2, with D possibly TRBD1 on 5 matching bases. V lost 6 bases to trimming and J lost 8 bases, with 16 bases between them. CDR1 and CDR2 from the germline V gene are SNHLY and FYNNEI. This CDR3 is built from 13 residues. CDR3 in amino acids: CASREGTPLGYTF. CDR3 sequence (DNA): TGTGCCAGCAGGGAGGGGACTCCCCTGGGCTACACCTTC.

The chain joins TRBV9 to TRBJ2-3, with D uncertain. The V end was cut by 3 bases, the J end by 12 bases, with 20 bases between. This CDR3 spans 14 amino acids. Germline CDR1 and CDR2: SGDLS and YYNGEE. Here the CDR3 reads CASSAVVGLPGQYF. CDR3 DNA: TGTGCCAGCAGCGCAGTAGTGGGTCTCCCCGGCCAGTATTTT.

The chain joins TRBV7-3 to TRBJ2-7; 8 bases align to TRBD1. The CDR3 totals 14 residues. CDR1 is SGHTA and CDR2 is FQGTGA in the germline V gene. J lost 11 bases, V lost 5 bases, and 14 bases had no gene match. This chain's CDR3 is CASSLRQGISREYF. The CDR3 region has the DNA TGTGCCAGCAGCCTAAGACAGGGGATTAGTCGGGAGTACTTC.

This chain connects TRBV11-2 to TRBJ1-2, with D uncertain. This CDR3 spans 16 amino acids. Trimming took 5 bases from V and 7 from J, leaving 23 bases between them. Germline lookup yields CDR1 SGHAT and CDR2 FQNNGV. CDR3 region: CASSLSTGKQYSGYTF. The CDR3 coding sequence is TGTGCCAGCAGCCTATCCACCGGGAAGCAGTATTCTGGCTACACCTTC.